This TCR beta chain was sequenced in a study of blood T cell repertoires in COVID-19 (dated by TCRdb to 2018 to 2020). Regarding the study in general: Samples covering the acute and convalescent phases of COVID-19 were provided by collaborators in the United States, Italy and Spain. The samples were drawn from the first 160 participants of the ongoing ImmuneRACE study and from some 1,300 subjects provided by 6 global collaborators. The dataset comprised deeply sampled blood TCRbeta repertoires from subjects exposed to, actively infected with, or recovered from COVID-19. Where available, HLA class I and class II types were obtained from metadata supplied by the sample provider rather than from assay-based typing. Sample metadata almost always included a de-identified subject ID, COVID-19 status, age in years and sex. A freely available public database, intended as a resource for researchers studying the immune response to SARS-CoV-2, is where the repertoires were released. The prospective study material was composed of cDNA or gDNA derived from T cells, B-cell-depleted T cells, or PBMCs. The study at large found these results: The quantity of clinical and demographic metadata differed by source and by participant and was supplied without curation.

In the prospective study, participants were roughly 18 to 100 years old, resided in about 25 geographic areas of the United States, and were enrolled through a virtual design. Cohort assignment in the prospective study relied on participant-reported clinical history from a screening survey and a study questionnaire. Recovered participants in ImmuneRACE Cohort 3 were defined as having two consecutive negative NP/OP PCR tests, clearance from a healthcare professional, or resolution of symptoms. In the prospective study, mobile phlebotomists collected whole blood, serum and a nasopharyngeal or oropharyngeal swab from each participant. Participants in the prospective study had the option to provide additional blood draws and questionnaires over an approximately 2-month period. Prospective study blood samples were shipped either frozen or at room temperature before DNA extraction. As regards this clone: Its binding antigen is unknown. No much larger clone is present one base from it, and per-base qualities are unavailable.

The immunoSEQ Assay, a bias-controlled multiplex PCR, was used to amplify TCRbeta CDR3 regions from genomic DNA. The original methods were these. The number of nucleated cells in each sample was estimated from the amplification of reference gene primers within the assay. Sequence reads were collapsed and filtered to measure the absolute abundance of every unique TCRbeta CDR3 rearrangement. Productive Simpson clonality was computed per sample as the square root of Simpson's diversity index over productive rearrangements. TCRdb re-hosts the immuneACCESS table, in-frame sequences only. Its copies lack some clones; in the studies checked, an unresolved V gene accounts for under half of them, and the cause for the rest is not known. V and J calls and clone size come straight from that table; D and trimming were deduced from the DNA. The sample data list roughly 370,000 clones, and roughly 89% of these were observed just once. The leading ten clones occupy around 9.3% of the sample.

Sequencing was carried out using PBMCs or T cells enriched from blood (not recorded which). The receptor was isolated from a woman aged 45 to 65 who had recovered from COVID-19.

The DNA sequence reads TGTGCCAGCAGCCCGACAGGGGCCGCCTACGAGCAGTACTTC. The encoded protein is CASSPTGAAYEQYF. The rearranged chain carries TRBV9 and TRBJ2-7; 8 junctional bases match TRBD1. The CDR3 starts with the cysteine, ends with the phenylalanine, and has 14 residues. Only CDR3 DNA is held: 42 bases, read in frame from base 1. V is pruned by 4 bases and J by 2 bases, leaving 5 bases of the junction without a gene match. The CDR1 and CDR2 encoded by the germline V gene are SGDLS and YYNGEE.